The sequence of this TCR beta chain was determined in a study of blood T cell repertoires in COVID-19. Study background: The study drew acute and convalescent COVID-19 samples from the United States, Italy and Spain. Nucleic acid was either cDNA or gDNA, and it came from T cells, B-cell-depleted T cells, or PBMCs.

Original handling: Estimates of nucleated cell counts were drawn from the amplification of reference gene primers. TCRdb's copy holds only in-frame clones and misses some; the assay was immunoSEQ multiplex PCR. V, J and clone size are those of that table, while D and trimming were read from the DNA. The sample records 15,000 to 20,000 clones, around 80% being singletons. The V gene's germline CDR1 is KGHSY and CDR2 FQNENV. This CDR3 is 15 amino acids long. Trimming took 0 bases from V and 1 from J; bases not matched to a gene: 0. The specimen was peripheral blood. This TCR was recovered from a man aged 60 to 69 with active or convalescent COVID-19. This chain uses TRBV16 with TRBJ1-5, with 7 bases that match TRBD1. The CDR3 DNA is TGTGCCAGCAGCCAATCGGGACAGAGCAATCAGCCCCAGCATTTT. Residues: CASSQSGQSNQPQHF.